Following are 31 T cell receptor beta chains from one sample sequenced in a study of OX40 agonist ivuxolimab in advanced cancers. Sequenced by immunoSEQ multiplex PCR; TCRdb stores in-frame clones only, minus some. This sample carries 55,000 or so clones, 86% of them seen once, and the ten largest clones take around 6.4%. The material sequenced was CD4+ or CD8+ T cells sorted from blood, taken in a trial of the OX40 agonist ivuxolimab. Receptor source: an adult with an advanced solid tumor such as melanoma, head and neck, liver or kidney cancer.

This chain connects TRBV10-1 to TRBJ2-7; 8 bases agree with TRBD1. The J segment lost 6 bases and the V segment lost 8 bases, leaving 6 bases of the junction unmatched. CDR1 is WNHNN and CDR2 is SYGVQD in the germline V gene (reference sequence). CDR3 length: 12 amino acids. CDR3 in amino acids: CASGGTGGEQYF. The CDR3 bases are TGCGCCAGCGGTGGGACAGGTGGCGAGCAGTACTTC.

The chain recombines TRBV11-3 with TRBJ2-3; 7 bases match TRBD1. The trim removed 8 bases at V and 1 base at J, leaving 9 bases unmatched. Germline V gives CDR1 SGHNT, CDR2 YENEEA. This CDR3 comprises 15 residues. Here the CDR3 reads CASSERGPGTDTQYF. For the CDR3, the DNA is TGTGCCAGCTCCGAGAGGGGGCCGGGCACAGATACGCAGTATTTT.

This clone was counted a few times. V and J are TRBV10-1 and TRBJ1-2; weak D call: TRBD1 (6 bases). The CDR3 extends over 13 amino acids. CDR1 is WNHNN, CDR2 SYGVQD, per germline (reference sequence). V was trimmed by 6 bases and J by 8 bases, leaving 16 bases between them. CDR3 sequence: CASRPLGAQGYTF. In DNA form, the CDR3 reads TGCGCCAGCAGACCCCTGGGGGCGCAGGGCTACACCTTC.

The chain joins TRBV6-5 to TRBJ1-2, with a possible D match to TRBD1 (5 bases). Trimming took 6 bases from V and 8 from J, leaving 16 bases between them. The germline gives CDR1 MNHEY, CDR2 SVGAGI. The CDR3 covers 13 residues. The CDR3 sequence is CASSPLLGGGYTF. As DNA, the CDR3 is TGTGCCAGCAGCCCTTTACTCGGGGGAGGCTACACCTTC.

This rearrangement joins TRBV19 to TRBJ1-4, with unresolved D. Trimming stripped 3 bases from V and 10 bases from J, with 15 bases between. The CDR3 runs 14 residues. Germline assignment: CDR1 LNHDA and CDR2 SQIVND (reference sequence). CDR3 sequence (DNA): TGTGCCAGTAGTATGACTCTACTGGGAAGAAAACTGTTTTTT. Its protein product is CASSMTLLGRKLFF.

V and J are TRBV10-3 and TRBJ2-1, with unresolved D. Germline V CDR1 and CDR2: ENHRY, SYGVKD. The V end was cut by 0 bases, the J end by 9 bases, with 6 bases between. The CDR3 loop spans 12 amino acids. For the CDR3, the DNA is TGTGCCATCAGTGAGTCGACTGGTGAGCAGTTCTTC. As protein: CAISESTGEQFF.

The genes are TRBV19 and TRBJ1-1, with TRBD1 identical over 9 bases. The CDR3 covers 13 residues. CDR1 and CDR2 (germline): LNHDA, SQIVND (reference sequence). V trimming: 4 bases; J trimming: 7 bases; junction bases outside the gene matches: 4. DNA for the CDR3: TGTGCCAGTAGTAGGGGACAGGGCGTTGAAGCTTTCTTT. Translated: CASSRGQGVEAFF.

The chain employs TRBV5-6 and TRBJ1-6; no reliable D call. V was clipped by 0 bases and J by 10 bases, with 11 bases between them. The CDR3 contains 14 residues. Looked up from germline, CDR1 is SGHDT and CDR2 is YYEEEE. For the CDR3, the DNA is TGTGCCAGCAGCTTGGTCTTGGCGCGATCACCCCTCCACTTT. Translated: CASSLVLARSPLHF.

The V call is TRBV25-1, the J call TRBJ2-5; D unclear. Germline CDR1 reads MGHDK; CDR2 reads SYGVNS. The CDR3 consists of 15 residues. V lost 1 base and J 5 bases, leaving 14 bases between the germline ends. The DNA of the CDR3 is TGTGCCAGCAGTGAATTCCCTGGTAGGCGGGAGACCCAGTACTTC. This gives the protein CASSEFPGRRETQYF.

This clone was seen only a few times. The CDR3 DNA sequence: TGTGCCAGCAGTTACTCGACGAGGTTGGACTATGGCTACACCTTC. It specifies CASSYSTRLDYGYTF. V and J are TRBV6-5 and TRBJ1-2; D remains ambiguous. This CDR3 has 15 residues. Trimming removed 0 bases at V and 3 bases at J, with 11 bases between. Per germline, CDR1 MNHEY and CDR2 SVGAGI.

V usage is TRBV5-4 and J usage is TRBJ2-7, with TRBD1 identical over 9 bases. V shed 4 bases and J 2 bases; nucleotides not matched to a gene: 7. The CDR3 loop spans 15 amino acids. Germline CDR1 is SGHNT and CDR2 is YYREEE (reference sequence). The CDR3 sequence: CASSQGQGQTYEQYF. Here the CDR3 DNA reads TGTGCCAGCAGCCAAGGACAGGGGCAAACCTACGAGCAGTACTTC.

The rearrangement uses TRBV2 and TRBJ2-1; 12 bases map to TRBD2. CDR1 is SNHLY, CDR2 FYNNEI, per germline. J gave up 4 bases and V 6 bases, and 7 bases lay outside the gene matches. The CDR3 consists of 16 residues. CDR3 DNA: TGTGCCAGCAGCGCCCCTAGCGGGGGGGTTTACAATGAGCAGTTCTTC. It codes for CASSAPSGGVYNEQFF.

V and J are TRBV5-1 and TRBJ1-2; TRBD1 might be the D (6 bases). The germline gives CDR1 SGHRS, CDR2 YFSETQ. CDR3 length: 14 residues. The V end lost 7 bases, the J end lost 4 bases, and 17 bases lay between the germline ends. For the CDR3, the DNA is TGCGCCAGCGGCAAGGTGGGGGGCGTCTATGGCTACACCTTC. The encoded protein is CASGKVGGVYGYTF.

This chain joins TRBV28 and TRBJ2-3; D unresolved. The CDR3 extends over 15 amino acids. Germline V gives CDR1 MDHEN, CDR2 SYDVKM. The V end was cut by 5 bases, the J end by 2 bases, with 14 bases between. CDR3 coding DNA: TGTGCCAGCAGTAGTGTAGGGCCCTACACAGATACGCAGTATTTT. Encoded protein: CASSSVGPYTDTQYF.

The sample holds one count of this clone. The chain joins TRBV28 to TRBJ2-7; 8 nucleotides align to TRBD2. The CDR3 covers 14 residues. Losses at the gene ends were 8 bases for V and 6 bases for J; bases not matched to a gene: 12. Per the germline V gene, CDR1 is MDHEN and CDR2 is SYDVKM. Written as DNA, the CDR3 is TGTGCCAGCCGGGGCGGGGGGCGAACCCGCGAGCAGTACTTC. This gives the protein CASRGGGRTREQYF.

This clone was recorded once. This chain uses TRBV6-1 with TRBJ1-2; 7 bases agree with TRBD1. CDR1 is MNHNS and CDR2 is SASEGT in the germline V gene. Unmatched junction bases numbered 11, after V lost 6 bases and J lost 10 bases. The CDR3 has 13 residues. The CDR3 here is CASSDRVWGTYTF. In DNA, the CDR3 is TGTGCCAGCAGCGACAGGGTTTGGGGGACCTACACCTTC.

Notes on this clone: Germline and junction disagree at one end, which may indicate a read error. Other DNA variants within this sample encode the same CDR3. The chain has TRBV6-5 and TRBJ1-2; D might be TRBD1 (6 bases). Looked up from germline, CDR1 is MNHEY and CDR2 is SVGAGI. The CDR3 runs 14 residues. The CDR3 is CASSPDSSNYGYTF. As DNA, the CDR3 is TGTGCCAGCAGCCCGGACAGTTCTAACTATGGCTACACCTTT.

The chain links TRBV5-1 to TRBJ1-1; 8 bases align to TRBD1. J gave up 10 bases and V 0 bases, and 8 bases lay outside the gene matches. The CDR3 is 14 amino acids. CDR1 and CDR2 (germline): SGHRS, YFSETQ. CDR3 DNA sequence: TGCGCCAGCAGCTTGGATCCAGGGGGCAAGGGAGCTTTCTTT. The encoded protein is CASSLDPGGKGAFF.

The chain uses TRBV6-1 and TRBJ1-1; a possible D gene is TRBD1 (5 bases). Per the germline V gene, CDR1 is MNHNS and CDR2 is SASEGT. V lost 6 bases to trimming and J lost 0 bases, with 14 bases between them. The CDR3 is 15 residues long. CDR3 sequence (DNA): TGTGCCAGCAGGGACATTGGCGTCATGAACACTGAAGCTTTCTTT. It yields the protein CASRDIGVMNTEAFF.

The chain is built from TRBV21-1 and TRBJ2-5; the D call of TRBD2 is as the table states it, not checked on the DNA. The J call may be wrong; the DNA end is better matched by TRBJ2-7. TRBV21-1 is described as a pseudogene. There are 10 residues in the CDR3. The CDR3 sequence is CASSTYEQYF. The CDR3 DNA reads as TGTGCCTCCTCCACCTACGAGCAGTACTTC.

The chain has TRBV29-1 and TRBJ2-7; D ambiguous. CDR1 and CDR2 (germline): SQVTM, ANQGSEA. Trimming took 8 bases from V and 5 from J, leaving 13 bases between them. This CDR3 region has 11 residues. The CDR3 region is CSLRHGDEQYF. The CDR3 DNA reads as TGCAGCCTCCGGCACGGTGACGAGCAGTACTTC.

V and J are TRBV9 and TRBJ2-5; possibly TRBD1 for D (6 bases). The CDR3 is made up of 15 amino acids. Germline V gene lookup returns CDR1 SGDLS and CDR2 YYNGEE. The ends were cut back, 4 bases at V and 7 bases at J, with 20 bases in the middle. CDR3: CASSPGTRAVGTQYF. The CDR3, as DNA: TGTGCCAGCAGCCCCGGGACAAGGGCGGTGGGGACCCAGTACTTC.

V and J are TRBV10-3 and TRBJ2-1, with no clear D. The germline V gene has CDR1 ENHRY and CDR2 SYGVKD. This CDR3 is built from 15 residues. The V end was cut by 0 bases, the J end by 0 bases, with 6 bases between. CDR3 DNA: TGTGCCATCAGTGAGTCTGGCTACTCCTACAATGAGCAGTTCTTC. Translating it yields CAISESGYSYNEQFF.

The J gene is TRBJ2-5, the V gene TRBV6-5; D possibly corresponds to TRBD1 (8 bases). The V and J ends lost 4 bases and 1 base respectively, with 16 bases between them. The CDR3 runs 16 residues. CDR1 is MNHEY and CDR2 is SVGAGI in the germline V gene. CDR3 protein: CASSSRQGRAQETQYF. In DNA, the CDR3 is TGTGCCAGCAGTTCCCGACAGGGGAGGGCCCAAGAGACCCAGTACTTC.

The chain is built from TRBV11-2 and TRBJ2-4; tentative D call: TRBD2 (6 bases). V shed 2 bases and J shed 3 bases, with 20 bases lying between them. There are 18 residues in the CDR3. The germline CDR1 and CDR2 sequences are SGHAT and FQNNGV. For the CDR3, the DNA is TGTGCCAGCAGCTTACGTCGGACCACCGGGACTGACAAAAACATTCAGTACTTC. Its protein is CASSLRRTTGTDKNIQYF.

Remarks on this clone: One end of the junction does not line up with germline, which may come from a read error. The rearrangement joins TRBV11-3 to TRBJ1-6; D unclear. The germline CDR1 and CDR2 sequences are SGHNT and YENEEA. CDR3 length equals 12 residues. CDR3 DNA: TGTGCCAGCAGCTTACCGGATTCACTCCTCCACTTT. Protein product: CASSLPDSLLHF.

This sequence joins TRBV19 and TRBJ1-2; D call uncertain. Germline assignment: CDR1 LNHDA and CDR2 SQIVND (reference sequence). The ends were cut back, 3 bases at V and 1 base at J, with 21 bases in the middle. There are 18 residues in the CDR3. The CDR3 is CASSIPDRSLGFNYGYTF. The CDR3 DNA follows: TGTGCCAGTAGTATCCCGGATCGTAGTTTGGGTTTTAACTATGGCTACACCTTC.

V and J are TRBV28 and TRBJ1-5; perhaps TRBD1 as D (5 bases). The CDR3 sequence is 17 residues long. Germline values: CDR1 MDHEN, CDR2 SYDVKM. The V and J ends lost 7 bases and 5 bases respectively, with 24 bases between them. CDR3 protein: CASTSLGPEVGYQPQHF. CDR3 coding DNA: TGTGCCAGCACCTCTTTGGGACCTGAGGTGGGGTATCAGCCCCAGCATTTT. Looking up the rest from reference TRBV28 and TRBJ1-5 gives the full variable domain: DVKVTQSSRYLVKRTGEKVFLECVQDMDHENMFWYRQDPGLGLRLIYFSYDVKMKEKGDIPEGYSVSREKKERFSLILESASTNQTSMYLCASTSLGPEVGYQPQHFGDGTRLSIL.

J is TRBJ1-3 and V is TRBV15, with D uncertain. V was cut by 1 base and J by 0 bases, with 7 bases left in between. CDR1 LNHNV and CDR2 YYDKDF come from the germline V gene (reference sequence). The CDR3 has 15 amino acids. The CDR3 DNA reads as TGTGCCACCAGCAGAGTTCCAGACTCTGGAAACACCATATATTTT. It translates to CATSRVPDSGNTIYF.

V gene TRBV6-5 combines with J gene TRBJ2-3; either TRBD1 or TRBD2 may fit D (6 bases each). CDR1 and CDR2 (germline): MNHEY, SVGAGI. The germline V and J ends were trimmed by 0 bases and 8 bases, with 15 bases remaining between them. The CDR3 sequence is 15 residues long. CDR3 coding DNA: TGTGCCAGCAGTTACTCGTTAGGGGGGCGGGGTACGCAGTATTTT. Protein product: CASSYSLGGRGTQYF.

The CDR3 region is CASSSNTGSYEQYF. CDR3 DNA sequence: TGTGCCAGCTCATCCAACACAGGGTCCTACGAGCAGTACTTC. The chain carries TRBV18 and TRBJ2-7; possibly TRBD1 for D (6 bases). Germline V CDR1 and CDR2: KGHSH, LQKENI. Deletions cut 5 bases from V and 1 base from J, with 12 bases between. This CDR3 contains 14 residues.